One sample yielded the 5 T cell receptor beta chains listed below, sequenced in a study of blood T cell repertoires in COVID-19. The method was immunoSEQ multiplex PCR; TCRdb's version includes in-frame clones alone and lacks a portion of them. The sample holds 250,000 or so clones, 80% to 90% seen once. The sample was peripheral blood. These receptors were obtained from a man in his 60s with acute or convalescent COVID-19.

The rearrangement joins TRBV30 to TRBJ1-5; TRBD1 is a possible D gene (6 bases). V lost 0 bases and J lost 2, with 20 bases in between. The CDR3 is 18 amino acids. Per the germline V gene, CDR1 is GTSNPN and CDR2 is SVGIG (reference sequence). CDR3 coding DNA: TGTGCCTGGAGTGTACGGGGAGGGGGAGGTAATGGCAATCAGCCCCAGCATTTT. Its translation is CAWSVRGGGGNGNQPQHF.

The chain couples TRBV2 to TRBJ2-3; 11 bases match TRBD2. Trimming removed 5 bases from V and 0 bases from J; junction bases left unmatched: 1. Germline assignment: CDR1 SNHLY and CDR2 FYNNEI. CDR3 length: 15 amino acids. The CDR3 DNA sequence: TGTGCCAGCAGTCGACTAGCGGGAAGCACAGATACGCAGTATTTT. Protein sequence: CASSRLAGSTDTQYF. Complete variable domain (other parts from reference TRBV2 and TRBJ2-3): EPEVTQTPSHQVTQMGQEVILRCVPISNHLYFYWYRQILGQKVEFLVSFYNNEISEKSEIFDDQFSVERPDGSNFTLKIRSTKLEDSAMYFCASSRLAGSTDTQYFGPGTRLTVL.

J is TRBJ2-7 and V is TRBV7-2; tentatively, D is TRBD1 (7 bases). The CDR3 consists of 15 residues. V lost 5 bases and J lost 1, with 15 bases in between. Germline CDR1 and CDR2: SGHTA and FQGNSA. CDR3 coding DNA: TGTGCCAGCAGCACAGGGGCGGGACGGTCCTACGAGCAGTACTTC. It is translated as CASSTGAGRSYEQYF.

The CDR3 region has the DNA TGTGCCAGCAGTTTAACCGACAGGTTAGGTGGCTACACCTTC. Protein sequence: CASSLTDRLGGYTF. The V and J genes are TRBV28 and TRBJ1-2, with D possibly being TRBD1 (6 bases). Germline loops: CDR1 MDHEN, CDR2 SYDVKM. Trimming took 2 bases from V and 7 from J, leaving 14 bases between them. The length of the CDR3 is 14 residues.

V usage is TRBV27 and J usage is TRBJ2-7; 9 bases are a match to TRBD1. CDR3 length: 13 amino acids. In germline, CDR1 is MNHEY, CDR2 SMNVEV (reference sequence). The trim removed 2 bases at V and 6 bases at J, leaving 2 bases unmatched. DNA for the CDR3: TGTGCCAGCAGTTTAGGGGGACAGGGCGAGCAGTACTTC. Translation: CASSLGGQGEQYF.